This passage covers 10 T cell receptor beta chains from one sample sequenced in a study of a mutant IDH1 vaccine in newly diagnosed glioma. Profiling relied on immunoSEQ multiplex PCR, and the TCRdb table lists in-frame clones only, not all of them. The profile covers 25,000 to 35,000 clones, with 75% to 90% appearing a single time and 7% to 10% taken by the ten largest. The time point here: week 23, last vaccination. The content of each vaccine dose was 300 ug of mutant IDH1 20-mer peptide, and topical imiquimod accompanied it. Their antigens are not known. This specimen was PBMCs, taken from a glioma patient whose treatment included an IDH1 peptide vaccine. The receptors were gathered from a woman younger than 30 with glioma.

The J gene is TRBJ1-1, the V gene TRBV6-5; TRBD1 matches 10 bases. The CDR3 is 14 residues long. CDR1 and CDR2 from the germline V gene are MNHEY and SVGAGI. Losses at the gene ends were 5 bases for V and 1 base for J; bases not matched to a gene: 1. CDR3 DNA: TGTGCCAGCAGTAGGGACAGGGGGAACACTGAAGCTTTCTTT. This codes for CASSRDRGNTEAFF.

This clone was counted between two and nine times. The chain is built from TRBV27 and TRBJ1-5, with D tentatively TRBD1 (6 bases). V was clipped by 5 bases and J by 4 bases, with 12 bases between them. The CDR3 has 14 residues. Germline CDR1 reads MNHEY; CDR2 reads SMNVEV (reference sequence). CDR3 DNA: TGTGCCAGCAGTAAACTCACAGGGAATCAGCCCCAGCATTTT. Its translation is CASSKLTGNQPQHF.

V is TRBV4-3 and J is TRBJ2-1, with TRBD2 matching over 9 bases. The V segment lost 0 bases and the J segment 12 bases; nucleotides outside the gene matches: 12. This CDR3 region has 16 residues. Germline V gives CDR1 LGHNA, CDR2 YSLEER. CDR3 sequence: CASSQDPLAGRAGQFF. The DNA for the CDR3 is TGCGCCAGCAGCCAAGACCCACTAGCGGGTAGGGCGGGGCAGTTCTTC.

CDR3 DNA sequence: TGTGCCAGCAGCTCAGGGTATCAGGGTAAGCCCCAGCATTTT. As protein: CASSSGYQGKPQHF. This rearrangement joins TRBV7-2 to TRBJ1-5, with TRBD1 as a possible D gene (5 bases). The CDR3 length is 14 residues. Trimming shortened V by 4 bases and J by 8 bases, and 15 bases separated the two germline ends. Germline V gives CDR1 SGHTA, CDR2 FQGNSA.

The rearrangement links TRBV7-9 to TRBJ1-1, with D unresolved. The CDR3 is 13 amino acids. From germline, CDR1 is SEHNR and CDR2 FQNEAQ (reference sequence). The V and J ends lost 2 bases and 1 base respectively, with 5 bases between them. Here the CDR3 reads CASSLLANTEAFF. The CDR3, as DNA: TGTGCCAGCAGCTTATTAGCGAACACTGAAGCTTTCTTT.

V and J are TRBV7-9 and TRBJ2-1, with 7 positions matching TRBD1. This CDR3 contains 15 residues. Germline V gene data show CDR1 as SEHNR and CDR2 as FQNEAQ (reference sequence). V lost 5 bases, J lost 5 bases, and 9 bases stayed unmatched. The CDR3 DNA is TGTGCCAGCAGCGTGACAGGGAGTTGGGACAATGAGCAGTTCTTC. Translation: CASSVTGSWDNEQFF.

The gene calls are TRBV5-4 and TRBJ2-1, with TRBD1 matching 7 bases. The junction had 1 base not matched to a gene; V was cut back by 4 bases and J by 9 bases. Germline V CDR1 and CDR2: SGHNT, YYREEE (reference sequence). This CDR3 has 11 residues. This CDR3 is CASSAGGEQFF. The CDR3, as DNA: TGTGCCAGCAGCGCAGGGGGTGAGCAGTTCTTC.

The rearrangement joins TRBV5-1 to TRBJ1-1; D not certain. This CDR3 is built from 11 residues. Deletions cut 5 bases from V and 1 base from J, with 3 bases between. Germline assignment: CDR1 SGHRS and CDR2 YFSETQ. The CDR3 here is CASRENTEAFF. As DNA, the CDR3 is TGCGCCAGCAGGGAGAACACTGAAGCTTTCTTT.

This rearrangement joins TRBV2 to TRBJ1-1, with 11 positions matching TRBD1. V gave up 7 bases and J gave up 5 bases; unmatched junction bases: 9. Germline V gene sequence: CDR1 SNHLY, CDR2 FYNNEI. The CDR3 extends over 15 amino acids. The CDR3 is CASNPGTGGGTEAFF. Written as DNA, the CDR3 is TGTGCCAGCAACCCCGGGACAGGGGGAGGGACTGAAGCTTTCTTT.

This chain links TRBV19 with TRBJ2-7; TRBD2 aligns across 12 bases. With 6 bases clipped from V and 1 base from J, the junction kept 1 base outside the gene matches. Germline CDR1 and CDR2: LNHDA and SQIVND (reference sequence). The CDR3 runs 14 residues. The DNA of the CDR3 is TGTGCCAGTAGGACTAGCGGGAGTTCCTACGAGCAGTACTTC. Its protein is CASRTSGSSYEQYF.